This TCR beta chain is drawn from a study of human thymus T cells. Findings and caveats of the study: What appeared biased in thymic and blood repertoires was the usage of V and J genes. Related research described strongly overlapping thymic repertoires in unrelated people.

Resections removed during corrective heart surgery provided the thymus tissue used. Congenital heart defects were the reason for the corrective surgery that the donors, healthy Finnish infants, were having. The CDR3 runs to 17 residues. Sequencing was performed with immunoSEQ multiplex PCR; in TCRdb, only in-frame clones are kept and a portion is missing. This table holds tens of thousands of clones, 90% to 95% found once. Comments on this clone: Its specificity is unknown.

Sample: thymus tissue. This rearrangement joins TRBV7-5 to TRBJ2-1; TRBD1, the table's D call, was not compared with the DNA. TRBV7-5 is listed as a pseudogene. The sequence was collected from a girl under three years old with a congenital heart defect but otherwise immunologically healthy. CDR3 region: CARSLGDRGLFYNEQFF. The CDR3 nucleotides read TGTGCCAGAAGCTTAGGGGACAGGGGGCTGTTCTACAATGAGCAGTTCTTC.